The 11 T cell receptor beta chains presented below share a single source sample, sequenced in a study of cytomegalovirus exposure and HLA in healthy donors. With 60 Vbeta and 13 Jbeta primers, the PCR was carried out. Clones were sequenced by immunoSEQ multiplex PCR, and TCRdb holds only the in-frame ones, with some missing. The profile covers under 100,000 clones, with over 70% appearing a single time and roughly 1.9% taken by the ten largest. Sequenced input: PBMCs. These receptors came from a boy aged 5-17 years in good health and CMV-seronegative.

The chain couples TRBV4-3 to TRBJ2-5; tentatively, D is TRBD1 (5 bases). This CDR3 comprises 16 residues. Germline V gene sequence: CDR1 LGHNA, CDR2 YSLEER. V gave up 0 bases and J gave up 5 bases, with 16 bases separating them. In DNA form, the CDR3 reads TGCGCCAGCAGCCAAGATACGAGGCAGGGTGGGGAGACCCAGTACTTC. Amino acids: CASSQDTRQGGETQYF.

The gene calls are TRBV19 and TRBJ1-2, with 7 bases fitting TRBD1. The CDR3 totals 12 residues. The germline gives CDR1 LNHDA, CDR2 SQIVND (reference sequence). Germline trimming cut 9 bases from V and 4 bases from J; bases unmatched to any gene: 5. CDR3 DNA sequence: TGTGCCAGAACGGGACAGACCTATGGCTACACCTTC. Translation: CARTGQTYGYTF.

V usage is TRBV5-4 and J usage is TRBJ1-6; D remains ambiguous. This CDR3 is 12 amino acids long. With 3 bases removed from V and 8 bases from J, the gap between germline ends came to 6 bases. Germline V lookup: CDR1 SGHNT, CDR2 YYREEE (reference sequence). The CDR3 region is CASSSGDSPLHF. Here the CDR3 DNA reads TGTGCCAGCAGCTCGGGAGATTCACCCCTCCACTTT.

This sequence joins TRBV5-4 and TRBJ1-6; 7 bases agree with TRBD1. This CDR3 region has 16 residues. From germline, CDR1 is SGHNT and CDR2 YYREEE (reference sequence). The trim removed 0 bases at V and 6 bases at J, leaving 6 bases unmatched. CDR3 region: CASSLVPGQVNSPLHF. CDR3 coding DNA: TGTGCCAGCAGCTTGGTTCCCGGACAGGTTAATTCACCCCTCCACTTT.

The CDR3 is CASSGTMTQYF. The CDR3 nucleotides are TGTGCCAGCAGTGGGACTATGACCCAGTACTTC. The chain couples TRBV2 to TRBJ2-5; D perhaps matches TRBD2 (6 bases). Per the germline V gene, CDR1 is SNHLY and CDR2 is FYNNEI. This CDR3 has 11 residues. Trimming stripped 4 bases from V and 7 bases from J, with 7 bases between.

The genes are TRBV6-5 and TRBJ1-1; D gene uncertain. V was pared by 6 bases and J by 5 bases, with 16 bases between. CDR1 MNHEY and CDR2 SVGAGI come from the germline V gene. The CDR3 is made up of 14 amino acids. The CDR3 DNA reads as TGTGCCAGCAGCCGATTCACTGGGAGTACTGAAGCTTTCTTT. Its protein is CASSRFTGSTEAFF.

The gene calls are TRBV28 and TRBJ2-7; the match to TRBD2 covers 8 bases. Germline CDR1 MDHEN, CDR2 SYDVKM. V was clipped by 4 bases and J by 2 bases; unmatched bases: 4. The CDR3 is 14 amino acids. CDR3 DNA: TGTGCCAGCAGTTCTCGACTAGCGCCCTACGAGCAGTACTTC. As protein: CASSSRLAPYEQYF. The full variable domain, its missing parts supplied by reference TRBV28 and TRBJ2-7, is DVKVTQSSRYLVKRTGEKVFLECVQDMDHENMFWYRQDPGLGLRLIYFSYDVKMKEKGDIPEGYSVSREKKERFSLILESASTNQTSMYLCASSSRLAPYEQYFGPGTRLTVT.

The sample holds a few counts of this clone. As DNA, the CDR3 is TGTGCCAGCAGCGTAGCGGGGGTCGGAAACACCATATATTTT. Protein: CASSVAGVGNTIYF. The chain recombines TRBV9 with TRBJ1-3; maybe TRBD1 (5 bases). Germline lookup yields CDR1 SGDLS and CDR2 YYNGEE. The length of the CDR3 is 14 residues. V was clipped by 0 bases and J by 4 bases, with 8 bases between them. The whole variable domain, filled in from reference TRBV9 and TRBJ1-3, reads DSGVTQTPKHLITATGQRVTLRCSPRSGDLSVYWYQQSLDQGLQFLIQYYNGEERAKGNILERFSAQQFPDLHSELNLSSLELGDSALYFCASSVAGVGNTIYFGEGSWLTVV.

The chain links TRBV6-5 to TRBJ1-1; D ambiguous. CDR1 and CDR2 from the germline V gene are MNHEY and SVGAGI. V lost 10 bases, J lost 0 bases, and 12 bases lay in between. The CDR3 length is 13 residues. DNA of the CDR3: TGTGCCACCAGCGGAGGCGTGAACACTGAAGCTTTCTTT. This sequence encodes CATSGGVNTEAFF.

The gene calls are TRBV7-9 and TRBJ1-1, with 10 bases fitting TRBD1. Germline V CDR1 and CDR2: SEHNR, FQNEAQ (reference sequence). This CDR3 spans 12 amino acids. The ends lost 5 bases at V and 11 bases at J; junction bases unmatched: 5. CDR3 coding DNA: TGTGCCAGCAGCCGGACAGGGGGACAGGCTTTCTTT. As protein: CASSRTGGQAFF.

The CDR3 loop is CASSPDGSETQYF. The DNA of the CDR3 is TGCGCCAGCAGCCCCGACGGGAGCGAGACCCAGTACTTC. This rearrangement joins TRBV4-3 to TRBJ2-5; TRBD2 might be the D (6 bases). The germline gives CDR1 LGHNA, CDR2 YSLEER. Trimming stripped 4 bases from V and 5 bases from J, with 11 bases between. CDR3 length: 13 residues.